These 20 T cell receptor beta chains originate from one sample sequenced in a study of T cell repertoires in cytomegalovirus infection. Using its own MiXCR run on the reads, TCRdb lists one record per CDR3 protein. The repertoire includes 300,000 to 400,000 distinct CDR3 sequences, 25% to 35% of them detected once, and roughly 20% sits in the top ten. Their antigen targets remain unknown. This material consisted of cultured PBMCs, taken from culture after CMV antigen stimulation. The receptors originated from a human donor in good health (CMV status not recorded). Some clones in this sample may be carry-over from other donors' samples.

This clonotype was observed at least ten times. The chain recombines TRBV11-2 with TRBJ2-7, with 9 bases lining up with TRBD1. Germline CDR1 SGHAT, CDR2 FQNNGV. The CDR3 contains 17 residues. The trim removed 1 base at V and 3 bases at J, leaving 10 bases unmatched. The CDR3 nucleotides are TGTGCCAGCAGCTTAGCCCGGGGGGACAGGGACCTCTACGAGCAGTACTTC. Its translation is CASSLARGDRDLYEQYF.

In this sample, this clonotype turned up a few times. Written as DNA, the CDR3 is TGTGCCAGCAGACGATCGACAGGTGGGGTGAGTGCCACTGAAGCTTTCTTT. The encoded protein is CASRRSTGGVSATEAFF. The genes are TRBV12-3 or TRBV12-4 and TRBJ1-1; TRBD1 is a possible D gene (6 bases). The CDR3 totals 17 residues. V was cut by 6 bases and J by 4 bases, with 24 bases left in between.

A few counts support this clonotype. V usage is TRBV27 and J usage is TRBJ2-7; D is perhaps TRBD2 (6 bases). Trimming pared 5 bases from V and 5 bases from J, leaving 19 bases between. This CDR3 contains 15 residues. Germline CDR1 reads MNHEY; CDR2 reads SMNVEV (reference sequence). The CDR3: CASSRGGTLRHEQYF. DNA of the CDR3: TGTGCCAGCAGTCGGGGCGGGACTCTGAGGCACGAGCAGTACTTC.

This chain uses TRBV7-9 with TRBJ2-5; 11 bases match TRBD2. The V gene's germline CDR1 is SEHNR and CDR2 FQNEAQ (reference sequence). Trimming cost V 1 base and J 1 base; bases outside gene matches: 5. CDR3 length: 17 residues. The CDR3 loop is CASSLGLAGYVQETQYF. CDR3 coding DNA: TGTGCCAGCAGCTTAGGACTAGCGGGATATGTCCAAGAGACCCAGTACTTC. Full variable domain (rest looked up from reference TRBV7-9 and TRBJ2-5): DTGVSQNPRHKITKRGQNVTFRCDPISEHNRLYWYRQTLGQGPEFLTYFQNEAQLEKSRLLSDRFSAERPKGSFSTLEIQRTEQGDSAMYLCASSLGLAGYVQETQYFGPGTRLLVL.

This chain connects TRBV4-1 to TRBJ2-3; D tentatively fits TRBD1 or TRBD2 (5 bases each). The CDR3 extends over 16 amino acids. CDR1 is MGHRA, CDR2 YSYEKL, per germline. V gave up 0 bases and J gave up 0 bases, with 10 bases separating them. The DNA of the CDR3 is TGCGCCAGCAGCCAAGATCCGGGACCCAGCACAGATACGCAGTATTTT. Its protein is CASSQDPGPSTDTQYF.

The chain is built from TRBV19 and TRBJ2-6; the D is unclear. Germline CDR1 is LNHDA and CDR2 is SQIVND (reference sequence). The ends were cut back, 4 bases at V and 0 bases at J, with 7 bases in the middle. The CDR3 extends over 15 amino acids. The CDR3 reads CASSTYNSGANVLTF. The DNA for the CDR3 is TGTGCCAGTAGTACCTATAACTCTGGGGCCAACGTCCTGACTTTC.

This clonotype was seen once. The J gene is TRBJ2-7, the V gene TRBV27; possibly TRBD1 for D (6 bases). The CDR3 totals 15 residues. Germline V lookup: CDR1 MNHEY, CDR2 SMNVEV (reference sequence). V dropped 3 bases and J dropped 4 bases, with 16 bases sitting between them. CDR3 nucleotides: TGTGCCAGCAGTTTGTCACCGGGACACTCATACGAGCAGTACTTC. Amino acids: CASSLSPGHSYEQYF.

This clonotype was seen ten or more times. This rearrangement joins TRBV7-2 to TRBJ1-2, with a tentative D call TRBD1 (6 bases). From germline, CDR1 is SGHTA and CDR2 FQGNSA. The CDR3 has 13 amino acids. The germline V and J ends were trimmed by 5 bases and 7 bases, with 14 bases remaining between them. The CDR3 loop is CASSPWDNAGYTF. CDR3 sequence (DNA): TGTGCCAGCAGCCCTTGGGACAACGCTGGCTACACCTTC. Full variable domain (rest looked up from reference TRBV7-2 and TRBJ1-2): GAGVSQSPSNKVTEKGKDVELRCDPISGHTALYWYRQSLGQGLEFLIYFQGNSAPDKSGLPSDRFSAERTGGSVSTLTIQRTQQEDSAVYLCASSPWDNAGYTFGSGTRLTVV.

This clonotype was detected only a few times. CDR3 amino acids: CASSLAWGGSGELFF. The CDR3 DNA sequence: TGTGCCAGCAGCTTAGCGTGGGGGGGGTCCGGGGAGCTGTTTTTT. The J gene is TRBJ2-2, the V gene TRBV7-2, with 7 bases identical to TRBD2. V lost 0 bases, J lost 6 bases, and 4 bases stayed unmatched. This CDR3 region has 15 residues. CDR1 is SGHTA and CDR2 is FQGNSA in the germline V gene.

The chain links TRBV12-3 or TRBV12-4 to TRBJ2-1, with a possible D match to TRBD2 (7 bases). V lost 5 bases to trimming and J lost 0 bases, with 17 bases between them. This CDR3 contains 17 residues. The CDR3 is CASSARRGASSYNEQFF. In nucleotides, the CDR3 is TGTGCCAGCAGTGCCCGTCGGGGGGCCAGCTCCTACAATGAGCAGTTCTTC.

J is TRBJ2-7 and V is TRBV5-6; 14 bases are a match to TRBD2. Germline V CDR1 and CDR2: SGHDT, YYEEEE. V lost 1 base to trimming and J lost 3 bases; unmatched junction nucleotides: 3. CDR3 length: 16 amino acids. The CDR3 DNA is TGTGCCAGCAGCTTGACGACTAGCGGGAGGGTCTACGAGCAGTACTTC. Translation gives CASSLTTSGRVYEQYF.

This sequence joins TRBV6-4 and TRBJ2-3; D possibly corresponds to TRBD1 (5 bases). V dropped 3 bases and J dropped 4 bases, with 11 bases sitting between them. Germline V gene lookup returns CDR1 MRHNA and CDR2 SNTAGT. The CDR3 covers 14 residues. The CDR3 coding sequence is TGTGCCAGCAGTGAGTCCAAGGGGTCAGATACGCAGTATTTT. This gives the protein CASSESKGSDTQYF.

The CDR3 bases are TGTGCCAGCCTTCCCTCTAAAGGCGGCGGGAGGGATGAGCAGTTCTTC. Translation gives CASLPSKGGGRDEQFF. J is TRBJ2-1 and V is TRBV28; TRBD2 agrees at 9 bases. This CDR3 region has 16 residues. The germline V gene encodes CDR1 MDHEN and CDR2 SYDVKM. The V and J ends lost 8 bases and 8 bases, in that order; junction bases with no gene match: 16.

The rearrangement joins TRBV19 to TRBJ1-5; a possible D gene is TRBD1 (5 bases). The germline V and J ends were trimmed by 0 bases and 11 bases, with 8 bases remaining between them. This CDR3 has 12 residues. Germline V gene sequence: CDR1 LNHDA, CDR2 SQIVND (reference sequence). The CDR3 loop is CASSIEGPTQHF. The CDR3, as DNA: TGTGCCAGTAGTATAGAGGGGCCGACCCAGCATTTT.

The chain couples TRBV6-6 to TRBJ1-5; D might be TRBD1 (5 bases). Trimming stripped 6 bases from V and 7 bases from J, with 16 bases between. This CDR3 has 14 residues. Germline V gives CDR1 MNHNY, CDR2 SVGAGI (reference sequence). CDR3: CASRPGISGQPQHF. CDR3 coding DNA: TGTGCCAGCAGGCCGGGGATTTCAGGGCAGCCCCAGCATTTT.

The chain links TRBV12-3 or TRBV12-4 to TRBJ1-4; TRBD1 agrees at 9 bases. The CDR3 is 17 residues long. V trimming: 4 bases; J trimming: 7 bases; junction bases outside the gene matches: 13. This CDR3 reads CASSSLGTGPRGEKLFF. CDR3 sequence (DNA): TGTGCCAGCAGTTCCCTCGGGACAGGGCCTCGGGGTGAAAAACTGTTTTTT.

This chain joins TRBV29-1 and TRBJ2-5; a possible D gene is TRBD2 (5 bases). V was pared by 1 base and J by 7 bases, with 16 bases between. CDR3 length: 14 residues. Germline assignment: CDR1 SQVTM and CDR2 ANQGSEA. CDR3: CSVEATWEWGTQYF. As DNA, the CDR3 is TGCAGCGTTGAAGCCACCTGGGAGTGGGGGACCCAGTACTTC.

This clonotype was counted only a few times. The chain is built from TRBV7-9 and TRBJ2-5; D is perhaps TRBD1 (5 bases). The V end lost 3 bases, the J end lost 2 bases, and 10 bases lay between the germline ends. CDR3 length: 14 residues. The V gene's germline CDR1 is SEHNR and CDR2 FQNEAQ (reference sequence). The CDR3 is CASSFRKGQETQYF. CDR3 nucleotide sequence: TGTGCCAGCAGCTTTCGGAAGGGGCAAGAGACCCAGTACTTC.

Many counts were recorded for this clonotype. CDR3 coding DNA: TGTGCCAGTGACCCACGGAGTGGGAGTGAAAAACTGTTTTTT. It translates to CASDPRSGSEKLFF. The chain carries TRBV6-1 and TRBJ1-4; D not certain. The CDR3 has 14 amino acids. Deletions cut 9 bases from V and 7 bases from J, with 18 bases between. Per the germline V gene, CDR1 is MNHNS and CDR2 is SASEGT.

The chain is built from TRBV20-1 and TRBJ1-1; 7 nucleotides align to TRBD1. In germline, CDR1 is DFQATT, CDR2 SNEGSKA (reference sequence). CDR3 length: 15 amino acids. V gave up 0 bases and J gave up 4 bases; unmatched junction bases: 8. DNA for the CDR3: TGCAGTGCTAGAGATCCGACAGGGAAACCCACTGAAGCTTTCTTT. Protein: CSARDPTGKPTEAFF.